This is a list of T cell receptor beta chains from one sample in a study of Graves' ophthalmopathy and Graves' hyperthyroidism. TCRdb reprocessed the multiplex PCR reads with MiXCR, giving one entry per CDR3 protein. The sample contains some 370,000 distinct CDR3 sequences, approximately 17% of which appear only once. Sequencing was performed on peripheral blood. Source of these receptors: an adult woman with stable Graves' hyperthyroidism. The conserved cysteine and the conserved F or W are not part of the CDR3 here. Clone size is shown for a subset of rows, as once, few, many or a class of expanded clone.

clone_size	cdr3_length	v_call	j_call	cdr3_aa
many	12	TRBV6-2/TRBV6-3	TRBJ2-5	ASSYLSTGETQY
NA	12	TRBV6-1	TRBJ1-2	ATSGRGRIYGYT
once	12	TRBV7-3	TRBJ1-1	ASTPGAQNTEAF
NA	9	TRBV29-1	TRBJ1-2	SADRVDGYT
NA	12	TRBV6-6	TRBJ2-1	ASSYGVGSNEQF
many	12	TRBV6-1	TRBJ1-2	ASSPEQVGYGYT
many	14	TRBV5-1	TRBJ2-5	ASSPPLAGGLETQY
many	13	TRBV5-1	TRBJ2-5	ASSLRDKIQGTQY
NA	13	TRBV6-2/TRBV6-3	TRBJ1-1	ASSSAGGGRAEAF
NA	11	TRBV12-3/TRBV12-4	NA	ASSPRRTYEQY
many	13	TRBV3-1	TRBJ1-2	ASSQSDRANYGYT
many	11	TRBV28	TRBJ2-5	ASSTPPQETQY
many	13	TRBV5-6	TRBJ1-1	ASSLGAALNTEAF
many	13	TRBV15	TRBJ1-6	ATSRSRAYNSPLH
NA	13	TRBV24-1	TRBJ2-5	ATSDLTGARETQY
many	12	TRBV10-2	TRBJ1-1	ASSLGPLETEAF
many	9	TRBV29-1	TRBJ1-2	SVRQVYGYT
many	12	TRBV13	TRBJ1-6	ASSFYRGNSPLH
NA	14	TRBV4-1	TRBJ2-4	ASSPASGATKNIQY
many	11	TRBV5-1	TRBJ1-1	ASSSRTATEAF
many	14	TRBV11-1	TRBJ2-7	ASSPNTGVASGEQY
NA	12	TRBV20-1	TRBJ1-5	SANPFGSNQPQH
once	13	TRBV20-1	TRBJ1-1	SVRSQGAKATEAF
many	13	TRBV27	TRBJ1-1	ASSTTTAMNTEAF
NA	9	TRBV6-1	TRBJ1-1	ASTGTGEAF
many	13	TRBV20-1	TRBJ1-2	SASQTSTGVYGYT
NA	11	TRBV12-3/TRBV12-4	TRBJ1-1	ASSSGGRTEAF
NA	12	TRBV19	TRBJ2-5	ATQEGQFQETQY
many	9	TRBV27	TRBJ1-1	ASSSQGAAF
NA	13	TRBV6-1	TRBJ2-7	ASSQLAGGVSEQY
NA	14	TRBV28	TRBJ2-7	ASVWTSGSLYYEQY
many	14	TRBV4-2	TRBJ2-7	ASSQDVRGSTYEQY
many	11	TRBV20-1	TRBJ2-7	SARGQGPYEQY
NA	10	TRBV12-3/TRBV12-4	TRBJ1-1	ASSLQGAEAF
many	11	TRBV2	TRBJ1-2	ASSPGRPSGYT
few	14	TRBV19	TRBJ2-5	ASSPSGAGLAETQY
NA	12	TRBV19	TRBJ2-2	ANSTASGSGELF
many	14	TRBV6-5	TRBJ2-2	ASSYTDSANTGELF
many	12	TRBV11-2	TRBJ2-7	ASRQTGLSYEQY